Listed below are T cell receptor beta chains from one sample, sequenced in a study of blood T cell repertoires in COVID-19. TCRdb keeps only in-frame clones here, not all; method: immunoSEQ multiplex PCR. The table records approximately 46,000 clones, roughly 85% of them present only once. Input material: peripheral blood. The receptor set was obtained from a woman in her 70s in a cohort sampled during active COVID-19. The CDR3 runs from the conserved cysteine through the conserved F or W. A D gene is named only where the DNA matches it firmly. Part of the rows lack a size; the others show once, few, many or a class for expanded clones.

J,D,V,size,DNA,CDR3
TRBJ1-5,-,TRBV28,-,TGTGCCAGCACCCCGGGACTACTAACGGATCAGCCCCAGCATTTT,CASTPGLLTDQPQHF
TRBJ2-5,-,TRBV5-1,once,TGCGCCAGCAGCTTGTCGGTGGAGGGGCGGGAGACCCAGTACTTC,CASSLSVEGRETQYF
TRBJ1-4,TRBD1,TRBV30,-,TGTGCCTGGAGTCGAGGACAGGGGCCTAATGAAAAACTGTTTTTT,CAWSRGQGPNEKLFF
TRBJ2-1,-,TRBV14,-,TGTGCCAGCAGCCAACTAAGGGGGGGGGACAATGAGCAGTTCTTC,CASSQLRGGDNEQFF
TRBJ1-5,TRBD1,TRBV28,-,TGTGCCAGCAGTCGACAGGGATTTGGCAATCAGCCCCAGCATTTT,CASSRQGFGNQPQHF
TRBJ2-5,TRBD2,TRBV5-8,-,TGTGCCAGCAGCTTTGCTAGCGGGAGTTTGGGAGAGACCCAGTACTTC,CASSFASGSLGETQYF
TRBJ2-1,TRBD2,TRBV5-1,once,TGCGCCAGCAGCCAAGGTGCTAGCGGGAAAGAGCAGTTCTTC,CASSQGASGKEQFF
TRBJ2-3,-,TRBV6-5,few,TGCGCTTACGGGGGCACAGATACGCAGTATTTT,CAYGGTDTQYF
TRBJ1-1,-,TRBV2,-,TGTGCCAGCAGTGGGCCCACAGGAATGAACACTGAAGCTTTCTTT,CASSGPTGMNTEAFF
TRBJ1-3,-,TRBV5-4,-,TGTGCCAGCAGCTTGGGGGGGGACTCTGGAAACACCATATATTTT,CASSLGGDSGNTIYF
TRBJ2-1,TRBD2,TRBV30,-,TGTGCCTGGAGTTCAAGCGGGAGGGCCGATGAGCAGTTCTTC,CAWSSSGRADEQFF
TRBJ1-1,-,TRBV5-4,medium-sized,TGTGCCAGCAGCTCGATCGAGGCGGGGGCTGAAGCTTTCTTT,CASSSIEAGAEAFF
TRBJ2-1,TRBD2,TRBV7-9,-,TGTGCCAGCACTAGCGGGATGTACAATGAGCAGTTCTTC,CASTSGMYNEQFF
TRBJ1-1,TRBD1,TRBV5-1,-,TGCGCCAGCAGCTTGGCGCAGGGGGCAGTGTACACTGAAGCTTTCTTT,CASSLAQGAVYTEAFF
TRBJ1-6,TRBD1,TRBV10-3,-,TGTGCCATCAGGGGCCGCTCCGGACAGGGTGGGAGTTCACCCCTCCACTTT,CAIRGRSGQGGSSPLHF
TRBJ2-3,TRBD2,TRBV5-1,-,TGCGCCAGCAGCTTGAGCGGGAGATGGACAGATACGCAGTATTTT,CASSLSGRWTDTQYF
TRBJ1-2,-,TRBV6-2/TRBV6-3,-,TGTGCCAGCAGCCTGGGACTCTTCTATGGCTACACCTTC,CASSLGLFYGYTF
TRBJ2-7,-,TRBV19,-,TGTGCCACTATCACTCGGACACCGAGAACCTACGAGCAGTACTTC,CATITRTPRTYEQYF
TRBJ2-7,TRBD1,TRBV30,-,TGTGCCTGGAGTGCAGGGGGCGAGCAGTACTTC,CAWSAGGEQYF
TRBJ2-1,-,TRBV6-5,-,TGTGCCAGCAGTTACGGGCCCCCTGGGCCGTACAATGAGCAGTTCTTC,CASSYGPPGPYNEQFF
TRBJ2-1,-,TRBV2,-,TGTGCCAGCAGTGACCCCGGGGCTAGCGTCTCCTACAATGAGCAGTTCTTC,CASSDPGASVSYNEQFF
TRBJ2-1,TRBD2,TRBV19,-,TGTGCCACCGGGGGCTCGGGGACTAGCGGGAGTCCAAACTACAATGAGCAGTTCTTC,CATGGSGTSGSPNYNEQFF
TRBJ1-2,-,TRBV28,once,TGTGCCAGCAGCCCCCCTTTGGGGCGAAACTATGGCTACACCTTC,CASSPPLGRNYGYTF
TRBJ2-3,TRBD2,TRBV7-7,-,TGTGCTAGCAGCCCTAGCGGTGCAGATACGCAGTATTTT,CASSPSGADTQYF
TRBJ2-1,TRBD2,TRBV4-1,-,TGCGCCAGCAGCCAACCTAGCGGGAGGACTACAAACTCCTACAATGAGCAGTTCTTC,CASSQPSGRTTNSYNEQFF
TRBJ2-5,-,TRBV7-2,-,TGTGCCAGCAGCTTAGGGCAGGTGCGGACCCAGTACTTC,CASSLGQVRTQYF
TRBJ2-1,-,TRBV25-1,few,TGTGCCAGCAGTGAGGCCACGTACGATGAGCAGTTCTTC,CASSEATYDEQFF
TRBJ2-1,TRBD1,TRBV9,-,TGTGCCAGCAGCGTGCAGGGGGAGAGCTATGAGCAGTTCTTC,CASSVQGESYEQFF
TRBJ2-7,TRBD1,TRBV11-2,once,TGTGCCAGCAGCATGCGACAGGGGTCCTACGAGCAGTACTTC,CASSMRQGSYEQYF
TRBJ1-6,-,TRBV28,few,TGTGCCAGTAGGGACTTAAATTCACCCCTCCACTTT,CASRDLNSPLHF
TRBJ2-7,TRBD2,TRBV2,-,TGTGCCAGCAGTCAAGGGAGGGGTACGGGAAGAACCTACGAGCAGTACTTC,CASSQGRGTGRTYEQYF
TRBJ2-7,TRBD2,TRBV3-1/TRBV3-2,-,TGTGCCAGCAGCCAAGACCGGGGGGCCTACGAGCAGTACTTC,CASSQDRGAYEQYF